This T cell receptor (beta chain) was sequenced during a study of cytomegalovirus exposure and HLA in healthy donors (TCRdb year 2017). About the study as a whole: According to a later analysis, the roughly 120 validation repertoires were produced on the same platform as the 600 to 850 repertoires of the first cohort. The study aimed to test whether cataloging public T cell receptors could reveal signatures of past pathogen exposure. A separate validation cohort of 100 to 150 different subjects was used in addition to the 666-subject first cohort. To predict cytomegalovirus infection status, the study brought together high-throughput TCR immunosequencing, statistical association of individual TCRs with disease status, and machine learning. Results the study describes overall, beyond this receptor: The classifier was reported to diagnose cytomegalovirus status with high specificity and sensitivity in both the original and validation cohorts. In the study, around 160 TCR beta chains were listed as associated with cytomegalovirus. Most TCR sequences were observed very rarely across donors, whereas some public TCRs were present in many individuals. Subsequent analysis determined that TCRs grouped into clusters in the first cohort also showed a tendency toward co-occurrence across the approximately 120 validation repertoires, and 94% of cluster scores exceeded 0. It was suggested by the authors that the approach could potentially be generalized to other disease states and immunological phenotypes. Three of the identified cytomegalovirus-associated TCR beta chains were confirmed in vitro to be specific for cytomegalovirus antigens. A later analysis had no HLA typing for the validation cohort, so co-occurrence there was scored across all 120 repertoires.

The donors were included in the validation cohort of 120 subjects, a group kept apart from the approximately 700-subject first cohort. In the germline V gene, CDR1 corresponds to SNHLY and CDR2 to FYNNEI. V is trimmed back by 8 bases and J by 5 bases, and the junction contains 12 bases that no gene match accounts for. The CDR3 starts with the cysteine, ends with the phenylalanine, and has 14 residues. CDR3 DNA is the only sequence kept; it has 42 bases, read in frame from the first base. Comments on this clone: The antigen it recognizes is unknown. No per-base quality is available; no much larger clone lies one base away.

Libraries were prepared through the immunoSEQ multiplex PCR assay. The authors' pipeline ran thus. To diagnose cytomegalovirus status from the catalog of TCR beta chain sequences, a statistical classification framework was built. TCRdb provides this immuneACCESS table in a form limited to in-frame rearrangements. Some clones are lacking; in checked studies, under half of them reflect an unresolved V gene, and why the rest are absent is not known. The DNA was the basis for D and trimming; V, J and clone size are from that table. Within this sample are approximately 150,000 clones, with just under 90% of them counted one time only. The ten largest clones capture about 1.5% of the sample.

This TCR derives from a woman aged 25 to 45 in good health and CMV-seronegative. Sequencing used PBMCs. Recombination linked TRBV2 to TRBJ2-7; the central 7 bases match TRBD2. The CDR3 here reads CASSLTSRADEQYF. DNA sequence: TGTGCCAGCTCACTGACTAGCAGGGCCGACGAGCAGTACTTC. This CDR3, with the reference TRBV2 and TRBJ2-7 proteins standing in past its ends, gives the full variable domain EPEVTQTPSHQVTQMGQEVILRCVPISNHLYFYWYRQILGQKVEFLVSFYNNEISEKSEIFDDQFSVERPDGSNFTLKIRSTKLEDSAMYFCASSLTSRADEQYFGPGTRLTVT.